The clone carrying this TCR beta chain was observed a handful of times. The target antigen is unknown. This specimen comes from a study of T cell clonotyping in hematopoietic cell transplantation. Study-wide findings and caveats: Higher Inverse Simpson Index values in graft donor and pretransplant recipient predicted broader posttransplant TCR diversity. No sorting was done, leaving CD4 and CD8 contributions mixed. After transplant, recipient diversity fell while pathologically expanded clonotypes grew through day 180. At the given depth, recipient repertoires were over 95% de novo clonotypes.

With 7 bases removed from V and 1 base from J, the gap between germline ends came to 4 bases. The CDR3 runs 11 residues. CDR1 and CDR2 from the germline V gene are MNHNY and SVGAGI (reference sequence). Sequencing was performed with immunoSEQ multiplex PCR; in TCRdb, only in-frame clones are kept and a portion is missing. This sample has fewer than 40,000 clones, with about 90% found just once. Sequencing was carried out using peripheral blood mononuclear cells. The clonotype comes from a woman between 40 and 50 years old in good health. Some clones in this sample may be carry-over from other donors' samples. This chain links TRBV6-6 with TRBJ1-1; D call uncertain. CDR3 nucleotides: TGTGCCAGCAACGGGAACACTGAAGCTTTCTTT. It specifies CASNGNTEAFF.